The 21 T cell receptor beta chains below all came from one sample that was sequenced in a study of response to subunit inactivated influenza vaccine. TCRdb fed the RT-PCR reads into MiXCR, producing one record per CDR3 protein. The table includes around 790,000 distinct CDR3 sequences, approximately 22% detected once. The sample consisted of PBMCs from blood, taken about 5 days after vaccination. All receptors derive from a man aged 50 to 59 who received an inactivated influenza vaccine.

The chain couples TRBV20-1 to TRBJ2-1; tentatively, D is TRBD2 (7 bases). The CDR3 is 14 amino acids. From germline, CDR1 is DFQATT and CDR2 SNEGSKA (reference sequence). Trimming shortened V by 4 bases and J by 8 bases, and 18 bases separated the two germline ends. The CDR3 sequence: CSAIGGGARYEQFF. The DNA for the CDR3 is TGCAGTGCTATCGGAGGGGGGGCGAGATATGAGCAGTTCTTC.

This clonotype was observed a handful of times. The CDR3 DNA sequence: TGTGCCAGCAGCGTGACTAGCGCCGGCGGTGAGCAGTTCTTC. Encoded protein: CASSVTSAGGEQFF. This chain uses TRBV14 with TRBJ2-1; 8 nucleotides agree with TRBD2. The germline CDR1 and CDR2 sequences are SGHDN and FVKESK. Trimming cost V 5 bases and J 9 bases; bases outside gene matches: 9. The CDR3 consists of 14 residues.

This clonotype was seen only a few times. The V call is TRBV6-1, the J call TRBJ2-7; 8 nucleotides agree with TRBD1. J gave up 3 bases and V 6 bases, and 7 bases lay outside the gene matches. Germline CDR1 reads MNHNS; CDR2 reads SASEGT. The CDR3 is made up of 14 amino acids. The DNA for the CDR3 is TGTGCCAGCAGCCCTCCGGGACAGGACTACGAGCAGTACTTC. As protein: CASSPPGQDYEQYF.

CDR3 loop: CSVVGAGGYEQYF. In nucleotides, the CDR3 is TGCAGCGTTGTTGGAGCGGGGGGGTACGAGCAGTACTTC. V usage is TRBV29-1 and J usage is TRBJ2-7, with 10 bases matching TRBD2. Germline V CDR1 and CDR2: SQVTM, ANQGSEA. The J segment lost 4 bases and the V segment lost 4 bases, leaving 4 bases of the junction unmatched. The length of the CDR3 is 13 residues.

The chain employs TRBV7-6 and TRBJ1-1, with 7 nucleotides matching TRBD1. The CDR3 is 14 residues long. Trimming took 0 bases from V and 6 from J; bases not matched to a gene: 4. Germline V gives CDR1 SGHVS, CDR2 FNYEAQ. The CDR3 loop reads CASSLAGGAAEAFF. As DNA, the CDR3 is TGTGCCAGCAGCTTAGCAGGGGGCGCGGCTGAAGCTTTCTTT.

This clonotype was seen a few times. The chain is built from TRBV29-1 and TRBJ2-3, with 8 bases matching TRBD2. The germline gives CDR1 SQVTM, CDR2 ANQGSEA. CDR3 length: 13 residues. With V trimmed by 5 bases and J by 4 bases, 5 bases remained unmatched. The chain's CDR3 is CSVIRGGPDTQYF. The CDR3 nucleotides are TGCAGCGTTATCCGGGGGGGCCCAGATACGCAGTATTTT.

This clonotype was picked up a small number of times. The rearrangement links TRBV5-1 to TRBJ2-1; TRBD2 is a possible D gene (6 bases). CDR3 length: 14 amino acids. Per the germline V gene, CDR1 is SGHRS and CDR2 is YFSETQ. Between the trimmed V and J ends, which lost 7 bases and 1 base, there was a span of 12 bases. This CDR3 reads CASARLASYNEQFF. Here the CDR3 DNA reads TGCGCCAGCGCGCGCCTAGCGTCCTACAATGAGCAGTTCTTC.

The chain links TRBV6-2 or TRBV6-3 to TRBJ2-3, with D perhaps being TRBD1 or TRBD2 (5 bases each). In germline, CDR1 is MNHEY, CDR2 SVGEGT. The germline V and J ends were trimmed by 2 bases and 1 base, with 13 bases remaining between them. This CDR3 has 16 amino acids. CDR3 DNA: TGTGCCAGCAGTTACGCCCGGGTGGGACGCACAGATACGCAGTATTTT. Translation gives CASSYARVGRTDTQYF.

This clonotype was counted only a few times. DNA for the CDR3: TGCGCCAGCAGCCTTTACGCCTCGGAGGTTGAAGCTTTCTTT. Amino acid sequence: CASSLYASEVEAFF. The V and J genes are TRBV5-1 and TRBJ1-1, with D unresolved. V shed 4 bases and J shed 7 bases, with 17 bases lying between them. CDR1 and CDR2 (germline): SGHRS, YFSETQ. There are 14 residues in the CDR3.

CDR3 region: CASSSGHSEAFF. The CDR3 nucleotides are TGCGCCAGCAGCTCGGGACACTCTGAAGCTTTCTTT. The chain has TRBV4-3 and TRBJ1-1, with D possibly TRBD1 on 6 matching bases. The V end lost 5 bases, the J end lost 6 bases, and 10 bases lay between the germline ends. Germline assignment: CDR1 LGHNA and CDR2 YSLEER. The CDR3 is 12 residues long.

There are a few counts of this clonotype. The chain carries TRBV11-1 and TRBJ2-1, with D possibly TRBD1 on 5 matching bases. The CDR3 contains 16 residues. Germline V lookup: CDR1 SGHAT, CDR2 FQDESV (reference sequence). Trimming removed 1 base at V and 10 bases at J, with 20 bases between. CDR3 sequence (DNA): TGTGCCAGCAGCTTAGTGGGGCTGGGGTCACCTGGCGAGCAGTTCTTC. Amino acid sequence: CASSLVGLGSPGEQFF.

A few counts support this clonotype. The chain employs TRBV4-2 and TRBJ2-6; no clear D. Per the germline V gene, CDR1 is LGHNA and CDR2 is YNFKEQ. V gave up 0 bases and J gave up 0 bases, with 12 bases separating them. The CDR3 is 18 amino acids. Here the CDR3 reads CASSQDFGVVSGANVLTF. The CDR3 DNA is TGTGCCAGCAGCCAAGATTTTGGTGTGGTCTCTGGGGCCAACGTCCTGACTTTC.

The gene calls are TRBV4-3 and TRBJ2-5; the D gene is possibly TRBD2 (6 bases). V was shortened by 4 bases and J by 2 bases, with 14 bases between the two germline ends. The CDR3 totals 15 residues. Germline loops: CDR1 LGHNA, CDR2 YSLEER. The CDR3 loop is CASSRQWGVQETQYF. As DNA, the CDR3 is TGCGCCAGCAGCCGGCAATGGGGGGTGCAAGAGACCCAGTACTTC.

The V and J genes are TRBV12-3 or TRBV12-4 and TRBJ2-5; D gene ambiguous. This CDR3 is 15 amino acids long. Trimming took 7 bases from V and 5 from J, leaving 20 bases between them. CDR3 sequence: CASTARHSLVETQYF. CDR3 nucleotides: TGTGCCAGCACCGCGAGGCACAGCCTCGTGGAGACCCAGTACTTC.

This clonotype was seen a handful of times. The chain couples TRBV6-1 to TRBJ1-5; 7 bases are a match to TRBD1. The CDR3 runs 14 residues. With V trimmed by 6 bases and J by 2 bases, 4 bases remained unmatched. CDR1 is MNHNS, CDR2 SASEGT, per germline. CDR3 coding DNA: TGTGCCAGCAGAAGACAGGGTCGCAATCAGCCCCAGCATTTT. Protein: CASRRQGRNQPQHF.

The chain is built from TRBV7-2 and TRBJ2-5, with D possibly being TRBD1 (5 bases). Trimming pared 6 bases from V and 2 bases from J, leaving 10 bases between. Per the germline V gene, CDR1 is SGHTA and CDR2 is FQGNSA. There are 13 residues in the CDR3. CDR3 amino acids: CASSINRQETQYF. Written as DNA, the CDR3 is TGTGCCAGCAGTATAAACAGGCAAGAGACCCAGTACTTC.

V is TRBV5-1 and J is TRBJ2-3; D unclear. The length of the CDR3 is 15 residues. V was shortened by 1 base and J by 0 bases, with 9 bases between the two germline ends. CDR1 SGHRS and CDR2 YFSETQ come from the germline V gene. Here the CDR3 DNA reads TGCGCCAGCAGCTTGTGGAAGTCGAGCACAGATACGCAGTATTTT. Its protein product is CASSLWKSSTDTQYF.

This chain joins TRBV10-3 and TRBJ1-2; D uncertain. Germline assignment: CDR1 ENHRY and CDR2 SYGVKD. The CDR3 sequence is 14 residues long. V lost 2 bases, J lost 3 bases, and 10 bases lay in between. The CDR3 DNA is TGTGCCATCAGTGAGAACGGTGCGGACTATGGCTACACCTTC. Protein: CAISENGADYGYTF.

The rearrangement joins TRBV12-3 or TRBV12-4 to TRBJ1-5, with TRBD1 identical over 7 bases. The CDR3 spans 15 residues. V trimming: 6 bases; J trimming: 2 bases; junction bases outside the gene matches: 7. The CDR3 region is CASRSTGYGNQPQHF. The CDR3 nucleotides are TGTGCCAGCAGGTCGACAGGGTATGGCAATCAGCCCCAGCATTTT.

V gene TRBV6-2 or TRBV6-3 combines with J gene TRBJ2-3, with 7 bases fitting TRBD2. Per the germline V gene, CDR1 is MNHEY and CDR2 is SVGEGT. Trimming cost V 6 bases and J 1 base; bases outside gene matches: 10. The CDR3 runs to 16 residues. The CDR3 nucleotides read TGTGCCAGCAGACCCGCGGGGGTATGGGGCACAGATACGCAGTATTTT. This codes for CASRPAGVWGTDTQYF.

The gene calls are TRBV5-1 and TRBJ2-6, with D perhaps matching TRBD1 (5 bases). Germline CDR1 and CDR2: SGHRS and YFSETQ. V lost 0 bases and J 2 bases, leaving 9 bases between the germline ends. The CDR3 contains 16 residues. The CDR3 coding sequence is TGCGCCAGCAGCTTGGCGGCAGGGACTGGGGCCAACGTCCTGACTTTC. It is translated as CASSLAAGTGANVLTF.